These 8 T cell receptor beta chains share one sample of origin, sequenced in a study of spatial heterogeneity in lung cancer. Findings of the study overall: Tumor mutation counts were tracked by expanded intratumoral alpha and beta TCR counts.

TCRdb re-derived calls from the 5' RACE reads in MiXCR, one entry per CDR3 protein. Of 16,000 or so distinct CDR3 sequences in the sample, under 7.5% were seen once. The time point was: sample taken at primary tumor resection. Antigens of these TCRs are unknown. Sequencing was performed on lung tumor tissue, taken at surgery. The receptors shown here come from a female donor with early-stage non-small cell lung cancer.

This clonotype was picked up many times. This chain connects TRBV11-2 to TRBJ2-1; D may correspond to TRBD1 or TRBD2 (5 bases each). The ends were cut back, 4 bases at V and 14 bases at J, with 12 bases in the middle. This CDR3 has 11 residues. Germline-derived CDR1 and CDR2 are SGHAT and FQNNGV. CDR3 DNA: TGTGCCAGCAGCTCGGGACCATCGAAGTTCTTC. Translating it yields CASSSGPSKFF.

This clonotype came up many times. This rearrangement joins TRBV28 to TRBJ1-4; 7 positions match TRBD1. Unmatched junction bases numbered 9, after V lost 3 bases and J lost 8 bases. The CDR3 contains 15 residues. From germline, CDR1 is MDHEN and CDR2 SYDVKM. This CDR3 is CASSFQEGAWEKLFF. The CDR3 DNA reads TGTGCCAGCAGTTTTCAGGAGGGGGCTTGGGAAAAACTGTTTTTT. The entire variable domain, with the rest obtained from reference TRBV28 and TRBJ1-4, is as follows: DVKVTQSSRYLVKRTGEKVFLECVQDMDHENMFWYRQDPGLGLRLIYFSYDVKMKEKGDIPEGYSVSREKKERFSLILESASTNQTSMYLCASSFQEGAWEKLFFGSGTQLSVL.

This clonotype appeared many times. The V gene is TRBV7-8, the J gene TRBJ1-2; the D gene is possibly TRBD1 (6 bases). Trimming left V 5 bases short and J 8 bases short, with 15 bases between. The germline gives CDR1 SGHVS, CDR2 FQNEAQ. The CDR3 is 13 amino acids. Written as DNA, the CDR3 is TGTGCCAGCAGCCCACTTGGACAGTGGGGCTACACCTTC. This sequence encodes CASSPLGQWGYTF.

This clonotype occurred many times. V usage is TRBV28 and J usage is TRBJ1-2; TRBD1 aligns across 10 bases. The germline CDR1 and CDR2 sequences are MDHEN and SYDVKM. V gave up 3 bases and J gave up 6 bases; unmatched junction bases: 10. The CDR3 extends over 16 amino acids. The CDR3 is CASSFSLVGQGNGYTF. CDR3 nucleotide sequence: TGTGCCAGCAGTTTTAGTCTTGTGGGACAGGGGAATGGCTACACCTTC.

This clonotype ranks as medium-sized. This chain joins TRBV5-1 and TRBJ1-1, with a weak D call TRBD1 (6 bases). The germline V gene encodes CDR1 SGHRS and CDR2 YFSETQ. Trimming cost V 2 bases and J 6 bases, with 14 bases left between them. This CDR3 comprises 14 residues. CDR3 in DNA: TGCGCCAGCAGCTTATCAGGGGCTGGACCTGAAGCTTTCTTT. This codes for CASSLSGAGPEAFF. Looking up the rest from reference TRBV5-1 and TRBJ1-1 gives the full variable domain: KAGVTQTPRYLIKTRGQQVTLSCSPISGHRSVSWYQQTPGQGLQFLFEYFSETQRNKGNFPGRFSGRQFSNSRSEMNVSTLELGDSALYLCASSLSGAGPEAFFGQGTRLTVV.

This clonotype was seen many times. The CDR3 spells CATSDPTGTSRNEQFF. DNA for the CDR3: TGTGCCACCAGTGATCCGACCGGGACAAGTCGGAATGAGCAGTTCTTC. The chain links TRBV24-1 to TRBJ2-1; D perhaps matches TRBD1 (6 bases). The CDR3 totals 16 residues. CDR1 is KGHDR and CDR2 is SFDVKD in the germline V gene. V was pared by 3 bases and J by 7 bases, with 18 bases between.

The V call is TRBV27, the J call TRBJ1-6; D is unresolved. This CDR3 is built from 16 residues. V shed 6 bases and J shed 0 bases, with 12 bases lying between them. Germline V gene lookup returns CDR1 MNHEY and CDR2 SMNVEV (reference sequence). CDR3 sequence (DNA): TGTGCCAGCAGCCTTCGTTCCAGCTCCTATAATTCACCCCTCCACTTT. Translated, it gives CASSLRSSSYNSPLHF.

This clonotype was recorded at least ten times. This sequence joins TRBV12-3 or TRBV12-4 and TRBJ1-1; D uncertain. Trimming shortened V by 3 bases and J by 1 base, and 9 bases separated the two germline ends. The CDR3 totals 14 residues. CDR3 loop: CASSLVEGNTEAFF. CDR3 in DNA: TGTGCCAGCAGTTTGGTGGAAGGGAACACTGAAGCTTTCTTT.